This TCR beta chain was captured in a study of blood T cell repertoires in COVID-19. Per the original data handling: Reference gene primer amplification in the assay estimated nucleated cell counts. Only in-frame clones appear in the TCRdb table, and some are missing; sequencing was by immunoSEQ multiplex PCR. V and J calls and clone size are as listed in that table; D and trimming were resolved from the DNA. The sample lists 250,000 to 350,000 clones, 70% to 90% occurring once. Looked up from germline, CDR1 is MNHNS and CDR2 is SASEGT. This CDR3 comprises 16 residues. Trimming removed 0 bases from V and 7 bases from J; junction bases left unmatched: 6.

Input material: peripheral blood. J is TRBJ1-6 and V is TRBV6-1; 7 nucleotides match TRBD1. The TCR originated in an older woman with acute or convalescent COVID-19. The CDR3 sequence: CASSEAVQGENSPLHF. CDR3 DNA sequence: TGTGCCAGCAGTGAAGCGGTCCAGGGGGAGAATTCACCCCTCCACTTT.